This T cell receptor beta chain was documented in a study of blood T cell repertoires in COVID-19 (dated by TCRdb to about 2020). Broadly, across the study: Samples covering the acute and convalescent phases of COVID-19 were provided by collaborators in the United States, Italy and Spain. The prospective study material was composed of cDNA or gDNA derived from T cells, B-cell-depleted T cells, or PBMCs. The dataset comprised deeply sampled blood TCRbeta repertoires from subjects exposed to, actively infected with, or recovered from COVID-19. The repertoires were released in a freely available public database meant as a resource for research on the immune response to SARS-CoV-2. Samples came from the ongoing ImmuneRACE study (first 160 participants) plus 1,254 subjects from 6 global collaborators. Sample metadata almost always included a de-identified subject ID, COVID-19 status, age in years and sex. HLA class I and class II types, where available, came from metadata supplied by the sample provider rather than from assay-based typing.

The CDR3 numbers 12 residues from cysteine through phenylalanine. Only the CDR3 DNA stays, 36 bases, in frame from base 1. CDR1 is given as SGHRS and CDR2 as YFSETQ, both from the germline V gene. Trimming takes 0 bases from V and 6 bases from J, and the germline ends sit 5 bases apart. TCRbeta CDR3 regions were amplified from genomic DNA by means of the immunoSEQ Assay, a bias-controlled multiplex PCR. In the paper's pipeline: Nucleated cell counts per sample were estimated from amplification of reference gene primers within the assay. Sequence reads were collapsed and filtered to measure the absolute abundance of every unique TCRbeta CDR3 rearrangement. For each sample, productive Simpson clonality was calculated as the square root of Simpson's diversity index across productive rearrangements. TCRdb provides this immuneACCESS table in a form limited to in-frame rearrangements. Some clones are lacking; in checked studies, under half of them reflect an unresolved V gene, and why the rest are absent is not known. V, J and clone size derive from that table, while D and trimming were established from the DNA sequence. The sample contains around 57,000 clones, 85% to 90% of them found a single time. The ten largest clones take up around 8% of the sample.

Collaborating institutions collected whole blood in K2EDTA tubes following their own protocols. For TCRbeta analysis, collaborators shipped samples as frozen whole blood, isolated PBMCs, or DNA extracted from either of those sample types. For this clone: Its antigen has not been determined. The input lacks base qualities; no much larger clone sits a single base away.

Results and caveats for the whole study, not just this receptor: How much clinical and demographic metadata was included differed by source and by participant, and the metadata was provided uncurated.

This TCR came from a human donor with active COVID-19. The donor label of this sample is uncertain. Recombination joined TRBV5-1 with TRBJ2-3; 5 matching bases give a weak D call of TRBD1. Sequenced: peripheral blood. CDR3 reads: CASSLEGDTQYF. The nucleotide sequence is TGCGCCAGCAGCTTGGAGGGGGATACGCAGTATTTT.